The clone carrying this TCR beta chain was seen a handful of times. Its antigen remains unidentified. The study reverse transcribed the entire isolated RNA, so it sequenced expressed TCRB transcripts. Method: immunoSEQ multiplex PCR; TCRdb's copy keeps in-frame clones and lacks some. The table has some 660,000 clones, around 15% seen once. This sample was included in a study of beta chain features in type 1 diabetes. Study-level points and caveats: Significant though moderate, a shortening of TCRB CDR3s appeared in all four CD4+ subsets of Type 1 diabetes patients. Type 1 diabetes patients had VDJ junctions that carried fewer insertions and more deletions.

Sorting gave populations that all exceeded 95% purity. The V segment lost 0 bases and the J segment 7 bases; nucleotides outside the gene matches: 9. Germline CDR1 LGHNA, CDR2 YNFKEQ. CDR3 length: 16 amino acids. The specimen sequenced was naive CD4+ T cells from blood. The sequence came from a man between 18 and 29 years old with type 1 diabetes. This chain links TRBV4-2 with TRBJ1-5; TRBD1 aligns across 7 bases. CDR3 amino acids: CASSQDRWQGDQPQHF. For the CDR3, the DNA is TGTGCCAGCAGCCAAGATCGCTGGCAGGGGGACCAGCCCCAGCATTTT.